These T cell receptor beta chains were read from a single sample in a study of blood T cell repertoires in COVID-19. The repertoire was sequenced with immunoSEQ multiplex PCR; TCRdb's copy has only in-frame clones and lacks some. Found here are hundreds of thousands of clones, over 75% of them singletons; the top ten hold roughly 15%. What was sequenced was peripheral blood. These receptors all stem from a human donor in a cohort sampled during active COVID-19. Both conserved end residues are part of each CDR3.

J | V | CDR3
TRBJ1-2 | TRBV6-5 | CASRPNLQSHYGYTF
TRBJ2-1 | TRBV30 | CAWSVGDYSYNEQFF
TRBJ2-5 | TRBV10-1 | CASSGNTNHLSQETQYF
TRBJ2-7 | TRBV10-3 | CAIGGTGYEQYF
TRBJ2-2 | TRBV4-2 | CASSPRRALHRTSGTNTGELFF
TRBJ2-7 | TRBV21-1 | CASSKAAKGQGADEQYF
TRBJ2-3 | TRBV14 | CASSQESGRGSDTQYF
TRBJ2-5 | TRBV7-2 | CASSRRRGGETQYF
TRBJ1-2 | TRBV18 | CASSRPGTGREYGYTF
TRBJ2-1 | TRBV3-1/TRBV3-2 | CASSQVLSKVEQFF
TRBJ1-2 | TRBV19 | CASSSAGGSATF
TRBJ2-3 | TRBV7-2 | CASSLTSGRTDTQYF
TRBJ2-5 | TRBV9 | CASSVGGSGSIETQYF
TRBJ1-4 | TRBV19 | CASSSQGEKLFF
TRBJ2-1 | TRBV30 | CAWELKYRTGGRNEQFF
TRBJ2-3 | TRBV2 | CASSEGLARSTDTQYF
TRBJ2-7 | TRBV10-3 | CATSAAATYEQYF
TRBJ2-7 | TRBV28 | CASSLTGTGGYEQYF
TRBJ2-1 | TRBV7-6 | CASSPIAGVKYEQFF
TRBJ2-1 | TRBV7-7 | CASSPTSGSGNEQFF
TRBJ1-1 | TRBV3-1/TRBV3-2 | CASSQEGRTEAFF
TRBJ1-5 | TRBV3-1/TRBV3-2 | CASSSGQGMGNQPQHF
TRBJ1-5 | TRBV19 | CASSKASNQPQHF
TRBJ2-5 | TRBV7-9 | CASSLGSGQETQYF
TRBJ1-1 | TRBV7-2 | CASSSFLNTEAFF
TRBJ2-3 | TRBV18 | CASSPVPGRQADTQYF
TRBJ2-7 | TRBV6-5 | CASSYRAGDLYEQYF
TRBJ2-3 | TRBV5-1 | CASAPGIAGVRGLTDTQYF
TRBJ2-6 | TRBV19 | CASSYRGAGANVLTF
TRBJ1-3 | TRBV9 | CASSATGTGRAGNTIYF
TRBJ2-3 | TRBV7-9 | CASSYERAGPDTQYF
TRBJ1-1 | TRBV14 | CASSRANTEAFF
TRBJ1-2 | TRBV7-2 | CASSPGGGIGYTF
TRBJ2-1 | TRBV5-1 | CASSLISSGYNEQFF
TRBJ2-3 | TRBV7-8 | CASRQTSGSFDTQYF
TRBJ1-2 | TRBV4-2 | CASSQAPQGNYGYTF
TRBJ2-7 | TRBV11-2 | CASSLGPSGYEQYF
TRBJ1-2 | TRBV30 | CAWTRDFNYGYTF
TRBJ2-7 | TRBV7-2 | CASSLVAGPSEQYF
TRBJ2-1 | TRBV27 | CASSFRRGRSNEQFF
TRBJ1-5 | TRBV30 | CAWSVQGGQPQHF
TRBJ2-5 | TRBV5-4 | CASSLGAGGRETQYF
TRBJ1-2 | TRBV2 | CASSKRDRDYGYTF
TRBJ1-1 | TRBV23-1 | CASREWGESSQVMNTEAFF
TRBJ1-1 | TRBV18 | CASQSRVGNTEAFF
TRBJ1-5 | TRBV18 | CASSPDTYQPQHF
TRBJ2-1 | TRBV7-9 | CASSPRGSFRYEQFF
TRBJ1-1 | TRBV4-1 | CASSHPTLNTEAFF
TRBJ2-3 | TRBV3-1/TRBV3-2 | CASSQDLEPDTQYF
TRBJ1-1 | TRBV19 | CASKSRENTEAFF
TRBJ2-5 | TRBV24-1 | CATSETTSGQETQYF
TRBJ2-5 | TRBV9 | CASSVGWSREETQYF
TRBJ1-2 | TRBV7-9 | CASSLRAGSGGGYTF
TRBJ2-7 | TRBV5-8 | CASSLRTGVNGEQYF
TRBJ1-1 | TRBV6-5 | CASSTDWKNTEAFF
TRBJ2-7 | TRBV13 | CASSLRRSEQYF
TRBJ2-7 | TRBV6-2/TRBV6-3 | CASSRDSYEQYF
TRBJ2-1 | TRBV18 | CASSPGLAGLGYNEQFF
TRBJ1-5 | TRBV3-1/TRBV3-2 | CASSQARTGGQHF
TRBJ2-4 | TRBV29-1 | CSVTSGQAQAKNIQYF